One and the same sample provided the 29 T cell receptor beta chains below, sequenced in a study of T-cell reconstitution after alpha-beta-depleted transplantation in children. Preparation of the TCRbeta library used unique molecular identifiers. A single record per CDR3 protein comes from TCRdb applying MiXCR to the PCR reads. The sample has 500,000 to 600,000 distinct CDR3 sequences, over 20% seen once. Sequences were derived from PBMCs, sampled before TCRalphabeta/CD19-depleted stem cell transplant. These receptors originate from a boy less than two years old with Wiskott-Aldrich syndrome, due to receive a stem cell transplant.

This clonotype was found a few times. V and J are TRBV20-1 and TRBJ1-5, with 9 bases matching TRBD1. V gave up 4 bases and J gave up 8 bases; unmatched junction bases: 9. The CDR3 runs 14 residues. Germline V CDR1 and CDR2: DFQATT, SNEGSKA (reference sequence). The DNA for the CDR3 is TGCAGTGCTACTGGACAGGGGCGTTTGGAGCCCCAGCATTTT. Translating gives CSATGQGRLEPQHF.

This clonotype was picked up a small number of times. The V call is TRBV7-6, the J call TRBJ2-3; D is possibly TRBD2 (6 bases). V lost 3 bases and J 0 bases, leaving 13 bases between the germline ends. This CDR3 spans 16 amino acids. Germline V gives CDR1 SGHVS, CDR2 FNYEAQ. The CDR3 region is CASSLGVAGSTDTQYF. For the CDR3, the DNA is TGTGCCAGCAGCTTGGGGGTGGCGGGGAGCACAGATACGCAGTATTTT.

At least ten counts were recorded for this clonotype. One end of the junction does not line up with germline, which may come from a read error. The chain recombines TRBV14 with TRBJ1-1, with a tentative D call TRBD1 (5 bases). The germline gives CDR1 SGHDN, CDR2 FVKESK. CDR3 size: 13 residues. CDR3 protein: CASSQGRNTEAFF. The CDR3 bases are TGCGCCAGCAGCCAGGGACGGAACACTGAAGCTTTCTTT.

This clonotype was seen only a few times. The V and J genes are TRBV7-6 and TRBJ2-2, with D maybe TRBD2 (5 bases). V was trimmed by 3 bases and J by 7 bases, leaving 9 bases between them. This CDR3 has 13 amino acids. Germline lookup yields CDR1 SGHVS and CDR2 FNYEAQ. The DNA of the CDR3 is TGTGCCAGCAGCTTCATACGGGGCGGGGAGCTGTTTTTT. This codes for CASSFIRGGELFF.

The V gene is TRBV25-1, the J gene TRBJ2-5, with TRBD2 matching 8 bases. The J segment lost 5 bases and the V segment lost 4 bases, leaving 6 bases of the junction unmatched. The CDR3 extends over 14 amino acids. CDR1 MGHDK and CDR2 SYGVNS come from the germline V gene. Here the CDR3 DNA reads TGTGCCAGCAGTGGGAGCGGGAGAGGGGAGACCCAGTACTTC. Protein product: CASSGSGRGETQYF.

The V call is TRBV9, the J call TRBJ2-3, with 7 bases identical to TRBD1. The DNA end favors TRBJ2-7, so the J call may be wrong. CDR1 is SGDLS and CDR2 is YYNGEE in the germline V gene. CDR3 length: 14 amino acids. CDR3 bases: TGTGCCAGCAGCGGTTCCGGGACAGCCTACGAGCAGTACTTC. This gives the protein CASSGSGTAYEQYF.

This chain joins TRBV5-1 and TRBJ2-3, with D perhaps matching TRBD1 (6 bases). The ends were cut back, 0 bases at V and 0 bases at J, with 23 bases in the middle. The CDR3 runs 20 residues. Germline assignment: CDR1 SGHRS and CDR2 YFSETQ. CDR3 nucleotide sequence: TGCGCCAGCAGCTTGGCTTGGGGGCTTGGCTACCGGTCTAGCACAGATACGCAGTATTTT. It yields the protein CASSLAWGLGYRSSTDTQYF. The whole variable domain, remainder taken from reference TRBV5-1 and TRBJ2-3, is KAGVTQTPRYLIKTRGQQVTLSCSPISGHRSVSWYQQTPGQGLQFLFEYFSETQRNKGNFPGRFSGRQFSNSRSEMNVSTLELGDSALYLCASSLAWGLGYRSSTDTQYFGPGTRLTVL.

This clonotype was seen only a few times. The genes are TRBV15 and TRBJ2-3, with 7 bases lining up with TRBD2. Germline V gives CDR1 LNHNV, CDR2 YYDKDF (reference sequence). This CDR3 has 14 amino acids. V lost 1 base, J lost 5 bases, and 3 bases stayed unmatched. This CDR3 reads CATSRATGGDTQYF. The DNA of the CDR3 is TGTGCCACCAGCAGAGCTACGGGAGGAGATACGCAGTATTTT.

This clonotype was observed a few times. The chain links TRBV15 to TRBJ2-5; 9 bases match TRBD1. This CDR3 is 17 amino acids long. The V gene end was trimmed by 1 base and the J gene end by 2 bases; junction bases not matched to a gene: 8. Germline CDR1 reads LNHNV; CDR2 reads YYDKDF (reference sequence). This CDR3 is CATSRVLVGTGQETQYF. The DNA for the CDR3 is TGTGCCACCAGCAGAGTATTAGTAGGGACAGGGCAAGAGACCCAGTACTTC. The full variable domain, in which reference TRBV15 and TRBJ2-5 provide the parts outside the CDR3, is DAMVIQNPRYQVTQFGKPVTLSCSQTLNHNVMYWYQQKSSQAPKLLFHYYDKDFNNEADTPDNFQSRRPNTSFCFLDIRSPGLGDTAMYLCATSRVLVGTGQETQYFGPGTRLLVL.

This chain connects TRBV20-1 to TRBJ2-3; 7 bases map to TRBD2. In germline, CDR1 is DFQATT, CDR2 SNEGSKA (reference sequence). This CDR3 is 16 amino acids long. The junction had 9 bases not matched to a gene; V was cut back by 1 base and J by 2 bases. The CDR3 DNA is TGCAGTGCTAGAGGGGGACCAGCGGGGTTCACAGATACGCAGTATTTT. Translated, it gives CSARGGPAGFTDTQYF.

This clonotype was detected a few times. The chain combines TRBV15 with TRBJ2-5; D possibly corresponds to TRBD1 (5 bases). CDR3 size: 14 residues. Germline V CDR1 and CDR2: LNHNV, YYDKDF (reference sequence). Trimming took 0 bases from V and 5 from J, leaving 10 bases between them. The CDR3 coding sequence is TGTGCCACCAGCAGAGAAATGGCAGGGGAGACCCAGTACTTC. It codes for CATSREMAGETQYF.

To note about this clonotype: A read error may account for a junction end that differs from germline. The chain recombines TRBV28 with TRBJ2-7; D uncertain. Germline V gives CDR1 MDHEN, CDR2 SYDVKM. The CDR3 length is 13 residues. The chain's CDR3 is CASESGRRHERYF. CDR3 coding DNA: TGTGCCAGCGAATCTGGACGACGTCACGAGCGGTACTTC.

The chain carries TRBV10-3 and TRBJ2-5, with 9 bases identical to TRBD2. V lost 4 bases to trimming and J lost 2 bases; unmatched junction nucleotides: 8. This CDR3 region has 16 residues. Germline values: CDR1 ENHRY, CDR2 SYGVKD. CDR3 sequence: CAISVGLAGQQETQYF. The CDR3 DNA follows: TGTGCCATCAGTGTGGGTCTAGCGGGACAACAAGAGACCCAGTACTTC.

The chain combines TRBV20-1 with TRBJ2-7, with 13 bases matching TRBD2. The V segment lost 6 bases and the J segment 3 bases; nucleotides outside the gene matches: 5. The length of the CDR3 is 14 residues. Per the germline V gene, CDR1 is DFQATT and CDR2 is SNEGSKA (reference sequence). CDR3 in DNA: TGCAGTGCGTATACTAGCGGGAGGGTCTACGAGCAGTACTTC. This encodes CSAYTSGRVYEQYF.

There are a few counts of this clonotype. This chain uses TRBV20-1 with TRBJ2-1; D uncertain. CDR3 length equals 14 residues. Trimming left V 3 bases short and J 8 bases short, with 17 bases between. Germline CDR1 DFQATT, CDR2 SNEGSKA (reference sequence). DNA of the CDR3: TGCAGTGCTAGGGTCGAATCGTATATCGATGAGCAGTTCTTC. Encoded protein: CSARVESYIDEQFF.

This chain uses TRBV24-1 with TRBJ2-1; no clear D gene. This CDR3 is built from 13 residues. In germline, CDR1 is KGHDR, CDR2 SFDVKD. V lost 5 bases, J lost 5 bases, and 9 bases lay in between. The CDR3 sequence is CATSARRDNEQFF. CDR3 nucleotide sequence: TGTGCCACCAGTGCCCGAAGGGACAATGAGCAGTTCTTC.

The CDR3 DNA reads TGTGCCACCAGCGGACTCTCGGGGCTAGCCAAAAACATTCAGTACTTC. This codes for CATSGLSGLAKNIQYF. The chain has TRBV15 and TRBJ2-4, with D perhaps given as TRBD1 or TRBD2 (5 bases each). The CDR3 length is 16 residues. Trimming shortened V by 5 bases and J by 0 bases, and 14 bases separated the two germline ends. Per germline, CDR1 LNHNV and CDR2 YYDKDF (reference sequence).

The genes are TRBV5-1 and TRBJ1-2; maybe TRBD1 (5 bases). V was cut by 4 bases and J by 6 bases, with 19 bases left in between. CDR1 and CDR2 from the germline V gene are SGHRS and YFSETQ. This CDR3 comprises 15 residues. CDR3 sequence (DNA): TGCGCCAGCAGCGCCCGGCCGCGGGGCCTCGATGGCTACACCTTC. Its translation is CASSARPRGLDGYTF. Based on the CDR3 plus reference TRBV5-1 and TRBJ1-2, the full variable domain is KAGVTQTPRYLIKTRGQQVTLSCSPISGHRSVSWYQQTPGQGLQFLFEYFSETQRNKGNFPGRFSGRQFSNSRSEMNVSTLELGDSALYLCASSARPRGLDGYTFGSGTRLTVV.

The chain carries TRBV10-2 and TRBJ1-6; a weak D match, TRBD1 (5 bases). CDR3 length: 14 amino acids. Germline values: CDR1 WSHSY, CDR2 SAAADI. Trimming took off 1 base at V and 10 bases at J, with 11 bases between the two ends. Here the CDR3 DNA reads TGCGCCAGCAGTGAGTTAGCAGGGAGGTCACCCCTCCACTTT. As protein: CASSELAGRSPLHF.

This clonotype showed up just a few times. The rearrangement uses TRBV5-1 and TRBJ2-7; D possibly matches TRBD1 or TRBD2 (5 bases each). Germline V gene sequence: CDR1 SGHRS, CDR2 YFSETQ. The CDR3 length is 13 residues. V shed 3 bases and J shed 2 bases, with 9 bases lying between them. The CDR3 is CASSSTGPYEQYF. DNA for the CDR3: TGCGCCAGCAGCTCGACGGGGCCCTACGAGCAGTACTTC.

This rearrangement joins TRBV30 to TRBJ2-3, with D hard to call. This CDR3 is built from 11 residues. The germline CDR1 and CDR2 sequences are GTSNPN and SVGIG (reference sequence). V lost 5 bases, J lost 3 bases, and 6 bases lay in between. The CDR3 coding sequence is TGTGCCTGGGAGATGACAGATACGCAGTATTTT. Translation gives CAWEMTDTQYF.

The chain carries TRBV20-1 and TRBJ2-1; 8 bases map to TRBD2. CDR3 size: 14 residues. Germline CDR1 DFQATT, CDR2 SNEGSKA (reference sequence). V lost 6 bases, J lost 5 bases, and 9 bases stayed unmatched. This CDR3 reads CSANYQRGNNEQFF. Written as DNA, the CDR3 is TGCAGTGCCAACTACCAGCGGGGGAACAATGAGCAGTTCTTC.

This chain joins TRBV5-1 and TRBJ1-4, with a weak D call TRBD1 (5 bases). CDR3 length: 15 amino acids. Germline assignment: CDR1 SGHRS and CDR2 YFSETQ. The V end was cut by 0 bases, the J end by 5 bases, with 11 bases between. CDR3 region: CASSLVHGGNEKLFF. DNA of the CDR3: TGCGCCAGCAGCTTGGTCCACGGGGGAAATGAAAAACTGTTTTTT.

This sequence joins TRBV3-1 and TRBJ2-7; D not resolved. V was trimmed by 2 bases and J by 3 bases, leaving 11 bases between them. The CDR3 extends over 14 amino acids. The V gene's germline CDR1 is LGHDT and CDR2 YNNKEL (reference sequence). This chain's CDR3 is CASSQKGGRYEQYF. DNA for the CDR3: TGTGCCAGCAGCCAAAAGGGTGGTCGCTACGAGCAGTACTTC.

The V call is TRBV5-1, the J call TRBJ2-1, with a tentative D call TRBD2 (6 bases). The V gene lost 4 bases and the J gene lost 5 bases, with 22 bases spanning the gap. The CDR3 is made up of 17 amino acids. Germline V gene sequence: CDR1 SGHRS, CDR2 YFSETQ. The CDR3 nucleotides read TGCGCCAGCAGCCGGATAGGCGGGGACTTGCTTAACAATGAGCAGTTCTTC. Translating it yields CASSRIGGDLLNNEQFF.

This clonotype was recorded a few times. V gene TRBV2 combines with J gene TRBJ2-1, with 9 bases aligning to TRBD2. CDR1 SNHLY and CDR2 FYNNEI come from the germline V gene. V dropped 6 bases and J dropped 8; count of bases not matched to a gene: 8. The CDR3 length is 14 residues. CDR3 sequence: CASSKASGIHEQFF. The CDR3 DNA sequence: TGTGCCAGCAGCAAAGCTAGCGGGATCCATGAGCAGTTCTTC.

Here the CDR3 DNA reads TGTGCCAGCAGCTTAGTAGGGGACAGGGTGGCCTATAATTCACCCCTCCACTTT. Translating it yields CASSLVGDRVAYNSPLHF. The chain uses TRBV11-2 and TRBJ1-6; TRBD1 matches 9 bases. This CDR3 spans 18 amino acids. Looked up from germline, CDR1 is SGHAT and CDR2 is FQNNGV. Trimming at V came to 1 base and at J to 2 bases, leaving 6 bases not matched to a gene.

This clonotype was observed a handful of times. The chain couples TRBV12-3 or TRBV12-4 to TRBJ1-1; D gene uncertain. The CDR3 spans 14 residues. V gave up 3 bases and J gave up 2 bases, with 10 bases separating them. DNA for the CDR3: TGTGCCAGCAGTTTTCTTGGCACAAACACTGAAGCTTTCTTT. Translating gives CASSFLGTNTEAFF.

The chain combines TRBV5-1 with TRBJ2-1; D gene ambiguous. CDR3 length: 17 residues. The germline V gene has CDR1 SGHRS and CDR2 YFSETQ. The V end was cut by 0 bases, the J end by 0 bases, with 13 bases between. CDR3 nucleotide sequence: TGCGCCAGCAGCTTGGGTGTAGCCCCGAGCTCCTACAATGAGCAGTTCTTC. Amino acids: CASSLGVAPSSYNEQFF.